This T cell receptor (beta chain) was sequenced during a study of graft-versus-host responses after intestinal transplantation. Background on the study: Grafts that recipients had were multivisceral, liver-intestinal, or isolated intestinal transplants.

The data were produced by immunoSEQ multiplex PCR, yet TCRdb's version contains in-frame clones alone and is incomplete. The repertoire holds nearly 100,000 clones, with more than 80% as singletons. Points from the study as a whole: Analysis identified GvH clones in recipient marrow, with some appearing first in ileum or blood. Among circulating GvH clones, peak levels were associated with early post-transplant declines in HvG clones. Allograft graft-versus-host to host-versus-graft clonal ratios ran high in patients with graft-donor T cell macrochimerism.

This clone was seen a single time. Antigen unknown. This CDR3 is 12 amino acids long. V lost 5 bases and J lost 3, with 11 bases in between. Germline CDR1 SQVTM, CDR2 ANQGSEA. The source is a human patient who received an intestinal transplant, so some T cells may come from the graft donor. The sample consisted of PBMCs, taken 453 days after intestinal transplant. The genes are TRBV29-1 and TRBJ2-7; D not certain. CDR3 sequence reads: CSVTGPLYEQYF. As DNA, the CDR3 is TGCAGCGTTACGGGCCCTCTCTACGAGCAGTACTTC.